The 21 T cell receptor beta chains in this list originate from one sample, sequenced in a study of blood T cell repertoires in COVID-19. Repertoires were generated with immunoSEQ multiplex PCR, while TCRdb's copy carries only in-frame clones and drops some. This table holds fewer than 130,000 clones, around 82% found once. The sequenced sample consisted of peripheral blood. The source of these receptors is a woman aged 55-75 years with acute or convalescent COVID-19.

Only one count was recorded for this clone. V and J are TRBV5-1 and TRBJ2-2, with D uncertain. Germline CDR1 and CDR2: SGHRS and YFSETQ. The CDR3 has 13 amino acids. The germline V and J ends were trimmed by 0 bases and 4 bases, with 4 bases remaining between them. CDR3 amino acids: CASSLGATGELFF. CDR3 nucleotides: TGCGCCAGCAGCTTGGGGGCCACCGGGGAGCTGTTTTTT.

The chain is built from TRBV7-9 and TRBJ1-6; TRBD1 is a possible D gene (5 bases). Per germline, CDR1 SEHNR and CDR2 FQNEAQ (reference sequence). The CDR3 contains 14 residues. V was pared by 10 bases and J by 3 bases, with 13 bases between. The CDR3 protein is CATPTDLYNSPLHF. CDR3 DNA sequence: TGTGCCACACCGACAGACCTCTATAATTCACCCCTCCACTTT.

In this sample, this clone turned up a few times. V and J are TRBV5-1 and TRBJ1-3; 7 nucleotides agree with TRBD1. CDR3 length equals 15 residues. The germline V gene encodes CDR1 SGHRS and CDR2 YFSETQ. With V trimmed by 2 bases and J by 3 bases, 5 bases remained unmatched. CDR3 region: CASSLTGESGNTIYF. The DNA of the CDR3 is TGCGCCAGCAGCTTAACAGGGGAAAGTGGAAACACCATATATTTT.

The J gene is TRBJ1-5, the V gene TRBV7-2, with D unresolved. The V end lost 5 bases, the J end lost 0 bases, and 11 bases lay between the germline ends. Germline CDR1 reads SGHTA; CDR2 reads FQGNSA. The CDR3 length is 15 residues. Here the CDR3 reads CASSQGRDSNQPQHF. The CDR3 bases are TGTGCCAGCAGCCAAGGACGGGATAGCAATCAGCCCCAGCATTTT.

The gene calls are TRBV5-6 and TRBJ2-5, with D maybe TRBD2 (6 bases). The CDR3 consists of 15 residues. V was shortened by 0 bases and J by 4 bases, with 13 bases between the two germline ends. The germline CDR1 and CDR2 sequences are SGHDT and YYEEEE. The CDR3 coding sequence is TGTGCCAGCAGCTTGGGGTCTGGAGGGGCAGAGACCCAGTACTTC. Amino acid sequence: CASSLGSGGAETQYF.

The CDR3 sequence: CASSDPGQGAGGELFF. In DNA, the CDR3 is TGTGCCAGCAGCGACCCGGGACAGGGGGCCGGCGGGGAGCTGTTTTTT. The chain couples TRBV25-1 to TRBJ2-2; 12 bases line up with TRBD1. CDR3 length: 16 amino acids. Germline CDR1 MGHDK, CDR2 SYGVNS. Trimming at V came to 6 bases and at J to 7 bases, leaving 9 bases not matched to a gene.

V gene TRBV5-6 combines with J gene TRBJ2-7; the D gene is possibly TRBD1 (6 bases). The CDR3 loop spans 15 amino acids. Trimming took 0 bases from V and 2 from J, leaving 12 bases between them. Germline values: CDR1 SGHDT, CDR2 YYEEEE. CDR3 residues: CASSLVRGDPYEQYF. The CDR3 region has the DNA TGTGCCAGCAGCTTGGTCAGGGGTGATCCCTACGAGCAGTACTTC.

This sequence joins TRBV5-1 and TRBJ1-1; TRBD1 matches 7 bases. Germline CDR1 is SGHRS and CDR2 is YFSETQ. This CDR3 has 13 amino acids. With 2 bases clipped from V and 4 bases from J, the junction kept 2 bases outside the gene matches. This CDR3 reads CASSFGTATEAFF. In DNA, the CDR3 is TGCGCCAGCAGCTTCGGGACAGCCACTGAAGCTTTCTTT.

This clone has a single count. This chain uses TRBV5-6 with TRBJ1-4, with 7 positions matching TRBD1. CDR1 SGHDT and CDR2 YYEEEE come from the germline V gene. With 4 bases clipped from V and 5 bases from J, the junction kept 5 bases outside the gene matches. The CDR3 contains 14 residues. This chain's CDR3 is CASSTDRQNEKLFF. For the CDR3, the DNA is TGTGCCAGCAGCACGGACAGGCAAAATGAAAAACTGTTTTTT.

The chain employs TRBV7-2 and TRBJ2-1, with 7 bases fitting TRBD1. The CDR3 sequence is 14 residues long. Germline V gene lookup returns CDR1 SGHTA and CDR2 FQGNSA. V shed 4 bases, J shed 4 bases, and the junction held 4 bases outside the gene matches. CDR3 bases: TGTGCCAGCAGCTCGACAGGGCCTTACAATGAGCAGTTCTTC. This codes for CASSSTGPYNEQFF.

In this sample, this clone turned up a few times. This chain connects TRBV4-3 to TRBJ1-2; TRBD1 matches 8 bases. The germline V gene encodes CDR1 LGHNA and CDR2 YSLEER. The junction had 13 bases not matched to a gene; V was cut back by 0 bases and J by 4 bases. This CDR3 spans 18 amino acids. The CDR3, as DNA: TGCGCCAGCAGCCAAGAAGGGCAGGGGGCTTTCGGAGGCTATGGCTACACCTTC. Translated: CASSQEGQGAFGGYGYTF.

V gene TRBV20-1 combines with J gene TRBJ1-6; TRBD1 matches at 7 bases. This CDR3 region has 14 residues. Germline V lookup: CDR1 DFQATT, CDR2 SNEGSKA (reference sequence). J lost 10 bases, V lost 3 bases, and 9 bases had no gene match. The CDR3 DNA reads TGCAGTGCTAGTACAGGGGTAGACTTGTCACCCCTCCACTTT. It specifies CSASTGVDLSPLHF.

The V gene is TRBV14, the J gene TRBJ1-4; TRBD1 might be the D (5 bases). Trimming took off 4 bases at V and 7 bases at J, with 10 bases between the two ends. This CDR3 is built from 13 residues. CDR1 and CDR2 from the germline V gene are SGHDN and FVKESK. CDR3 loop: CASSPVQAEKLFF. The DNA of the CDR3 is TGTGCCAGCAGCCCAGTACAGGCTGAAAAACTGTTTTTT.

The rearrangement uses TRBV24-1 and TRBJ2-5; 8 bases line up with TRBD1. The junction had 2 bases not matched to a gene; V was cut back by 1 base and J by 5 bases. Germline lookup yields CDR1 KGHDR and CDR2 SFDVKD. CDR3 length: 14 amino acids. The CDR3 sequence is CATSDFTGGETQYF. The CDR3 DNA sequence: TGTGCCACCAGTGATTTCACAGGGGGGGAGACCCAGTACTTC.

The chain recombines TRBV2 with TRBJ1-5; perhaps TRBD1 as D (6 bases). The CDR3 runs to 16 residues. The V gene's germline CDR1 is SNHLY and CDR2 FYNNEI. V lost 2 bases and J 2 bases, leaving 13 bases between the germline ends. The CDR3 region has the DNA TGTGCCAGCAGTGAACAGGGGCTGGGAGGCAATCAGCCCCAGCATTTT. Translating it yields CASSEQGLGGNQPQHF.

This clone appeared once. Here the CDR3 DNA reads TGTGCCAGCAGCTTAGGGGGAGAGGCTGAAGCTTTCTTT. It translates to CASSLGGEAEAFF. V usage is TRBV7-6 and J usage is TRBJ1-1; D remains ambiguous. From germline, CDR1 is SGHVS and CDR2 FNYEAQ. With 1 base removed from V and 6 bases from J, the gap between germline ends came to 9 bases. The CDR3 runs 13 residues.

The chain uses TRBV2 and TRBJ1-2; maybe TRBD1 (6 bases). Germline values: CDR1 SNHLY, CDR2 FYNNEI. The V end was cut by 4 bases, the J end by 11 bases, with 17 bases between. CDR3 size: 13 residues. CDR3 nucleotide sequence: TGTGCCAGCAGTGGGACAGACCAGCCACCTTACACCTTC. Residues: CASSGTDQPPYTF. Filled out from reference TRBV2 and TRBJ1-2, the complete variable domain reads EPEVTQTPSHQVTQMGQEVILRCVPISNHLYFYWYRQILGQKVEFLVSFYNNEISEKSEIFDDQFSVERPDGSNFTLKIRSTKLEDSAMYFCASSGTDQPPYTFGSGTRLTVV.

The chain combines TRBV5-1 with TRBJ1-3; D is unresolved. Trimming shortened V by 0 bases and J by 4 bases, and 8 bases separated the two germline ends. The CDR3 has 14 amino acids. CDR1 is SGHRS, CDR2 YFSETQ, per germline. This CDR3 is CASSLGPGGNTIYF. Here the CDR3 DNA reads TGCGCCAGCAGCTTGGGCCCAGGAGGAAACACCATATATTTT. The full variable domain, completed using reference TRBV5-1 and TRBJ1-3, is KAGVTQTPRYLIKTRGQQVTLSCSPISGHRSVSWYQQTPGQGLQFLFEYFSETQRNKGNFPGRFSGRQFSNSRSEMNVSTLELGDSALYLCASSLGPGGNTIYFGEGSWLTVV.

The rearrangement links TRBV3-1 (or the pseudogene TRBV3-2) to TRBJ1-1; D is unresolved. The CDR3 totals 13 residues. CDR1 LGHDT and CDR2 YNNKEL come from the germline V gene (reference sequence). Trimming stripped 4 bases from V and 5 bases from J, with 11 bases between. The CDR3 bases are TGTGCCAGCAGCCCCGGTCGGGGAACTGAAGCTTTCTTT. Amino acids: CASSPGRGTEAFF.

The chain links TRBV4-2 to TRBJ1-2; TRBD1 is a possible D gene (5 bases). Trimming removed 0 bases from V and 4 bases from J, with 12 bases in between. The CDR3 is 15 residues long. The germline gives CDR1 LGHNA, CDR2 YNFKEQ. The CDR3 loop reads CASSQDGAFRYGYTF. CDR3 DNA sequence: TGTGCCAGCAGCCAAGATGGGGCGTTCCGCTATGGCTACACCTTC.

The chain has TRBV12-5 and TRBJ2-7; TRBD2 matches at 7 bases. With 1 base clipped from V and 6 bases from J, the junction kept 9 bases outside the gene matches. The length of the CDR3 is 15 residues. The germline V gene has CDR1 LGHNT and CDR2 FRNRAP. CDR3 in amino acids: CASGLGGRWGGEQYF. The CDR3 DNA reads as TGTGCTAGTGGTTTGGGAGGTCGGTGGGGGGGCGAGCAGTACTTC.